Listed below are T cell receptor beta chains from one sample, sequenced in a study of T-cell memory formation after mild COVID-19. TCRdb processed the 5' RACE reads anew with MiXCR; each CDR3 protein has one entry. This table has 210,000 or so distinct CDR3 sequences, 27% appearing once. Sequencing was done on a sample of PBMCs or a T cell subset sorted from them (not recorded which). These receptor sequences come from an adult woman who had mild COVID-19 (a few samples of this study predate the infection). Cell type and time point are not known. The CDR3 runs from the conserved cysteine through the conserved F or W. Fields, in order: J gene, D gene, V gene, clone size, CDR3 protein, CDR3 DNA. D genes are given only for firm matches. Clone size is shown for a subset of rows, as once, few, many or a class of expanded clone.

>TRBJ2-1|TRBD2|TRBV29-1|few
CSVGERGNSYNEQFF
TGCAGCGTCGGGGAGCGGGGAAACTCCTACAATGAGCAGTTCTTC
>TRBJ2-1|TRBD2|TRBV6-2/TRBV6-3|many
CASSGSSYNEQFF
TGTGCCAGTAGCGGGAGCTCCTACAATGAGCAGTTCTTC
>TRBJ2-7|-|TRBV6-2/TRBV6-3|-
CASSRSLEQYF
TGTGCCAGCAGTCGAAGCCTGGAGCAGTACTTC
>TRBJ2-3|-|TRBV7-9|-
CASSSPALSTDTQYF
TGTGCCAGCAGCTCCCCGGCACTAAGCACAGATACGCAGTATTTT
>TRBJ1-1|TRBD1|TRBV7-3|-
CASSQTGRNTEAFF
TGTGCCAGCAGCCAGACAGGGAGGAACACTGAAGCTTTCTTT
>TRBJ1-2|-|TRBV18|-
CASSPLTDGGGYGYTF
TGTGCCAGCTCACCTTTAACGGACGGGGGCGGCTATGGCTACACCTTC
>TRBJ2-7|TRBD1|TRBV24-1|-
CATSDRQGAQYEQYF
TGTGCCACCAGTGATCGACAGGGGGCTCAGTACGAGCAGTACTTC
>TRBJ2-3|-|TRBV12-3/TRBV12-4|few
CASSWTGRADTQYF
TGTGCCAGCAGTTGGACAGGGAGGGCAGATACGCAGTATTTT
>TRBJ2-3|TRBD2|TRBV29-1|-
CSVVVAGGSTDTQYF
TGCAGCGTTGTGGTAGCGGGAGGGTCCACAGATACGCAGTATTTT
>TRBJ2-3|TRBD2|TRBV20-1|few
CSAFWTSGRTDTQYF
TGCAGTGCTTTTTGGACTAGCGGCCGAACAGATACGCAGTATTTT
>TRBJ2-6|-|TRBV7-6|few
CASSPLGGSYSGANVLTF
TGTGCCAGCAGCCCCCTGGGGGGCTCCTACTCTGGGGCCAACGTCCTGACTTTC
>TRBJ1-4|-|TRBV7-9|-
CASSLWENNEKLFF
TGTGCCAGCAGCTTATGGGAGAATAATGAAAAACTGTTTTTT
>TRBJ1-2|-|TRBV12-3/TRBV12-4|few
CASSLALGMGHGYTF
TGTGCCAGCAGTTTAGCCCTGGGAATGGGGCACGGCTACACCTTC
>TRBJ2-7|TRBD1|TRBV5-1|-
CASMGQTYEQYF
TGCGCCAGCATGGGACAGACCTACGAGCAGTACTTC
>TRBJ2-3|-|TRBV11-2|-
CASSSTGPDTQYF
TGTGCCAGCAGCAGTACTGGGCCAGATACGCAGTATTTT
>TRBJ2-3|-|TRBV5-1|-
CASSKDGYTDTQYF
TGCGCCAGCAGCAAGGACGGATACACAGATACGCAGTATTTT
>TRBJ2-5|TRBD1|TRBV6-1|few
CASSEVAGTGEETQYF
TGTGCCAGCAGTGAAGTAGCCGGGACAGGGGAAGAGACCCAGTACTTC
>TRBJ1-1|-|TRBV27|-
CATSAAGGPANTEAFF
TGTGCCACCAGCGCCGCCGGGGGCCCTGCTAACACTGAAGCTTTCTTT
>TRBJ2-3|TRBD2|TRBV4-1|-
CASSQGGPGTSGGPSTDTQYF
TGCGCCAGCAGCCAAGGTGGTCCGGGGACTAGCGGGGGGCCTAGCACAGATACGCAGTATTTT
>TRBJ1-4|-|TRBV20-1|few
CSARDQLINEKLFF
TGCAGTGCTAGAGACCAACTAATTAATGAAAAACTGTTTTTT
>TRBJ2-5|TRBD2|TRBV10-3|-
CAISESGGEGTQYF
TGTGCCATCAGTGAGTCCGGGGGGGAAGGGACCCAGTACTTC
>TRBJ1-4|TRBD1|TRBV5-1|-
CASSFYSPQRKGADEKLFF
TGCGCCAGCAGCTTTTATTCGCCCCAACGAAAGGGGGCCGATGAAAAACTGTTTTTT
>TRBJ2-7|-|TRBV3-1|-
CASSQVMVGARGREQYF
TGTGCCAGCAGCCAAGTCATGGTGGGCGCCAGGGGTAGGGAGCAGTACTTC
>TRBJ2-5|TRBD2|TRBV24-1|few
CATTDSGVQETQYF
TGTGCCACCACGGATAGCGGGGTACAAGAGACCCAGTACTTC
>TRBJ2-7|-|TRBV5-5|-
CASSLDGRPGPYEQYF
TGTGCCAGCAGCTTGGATGGCAGACCTGGTCCCTACGAGCAGTACTTC
>TRBJ2-3|-|TRBV28|few
CATRRTGTSNTQYF
TGTGCCACAAGAAGGACCGGAACGTCGAATACGCAGTATTTT
>TRBJ2-5|-|TRBV25-1|-
CASSIVRTRQETQYF
TGTGCCAGCAGTATCGTACGGACACGTCAAGAGACCCAGTACTTC
>TRBJ2-7|TRBD2|TRBV29-1|few
CSVDGTSGSYEQYF
TGCAGCGTTGATGGGACTAGCGGATCCTACGAGCAGTACTTC
>TRBJ2-7|TRBD1|TRBV5-5|-
CASSFYTGGGSYEQYF
TGTGCCAGCAGCTTTTACACAGGGGGCGGATCGTACGAGCAGTACTTC
>TRBJ2-1|-|TRBV7-6|many
CASSRTPSALAGSYNEQFF
TGTGCCAGCAGCCGTACACCGTCGGCCCTGGCGGGGTCGTACAATGAGCAGTTCTTC
>TRBJ1-1|-|TRBV12-3/TRBV12-4|-
CASRDGAAEAFF
TGTGCCAGCCGGGACGGGGCGGCTGAAGCTTTCTTT
>TRBJ1-5|TRBD1|TRBV7-9|few
CASSLDVWGQGGQPQHF
TGTGCCAGCAGCTTAGATGTCTGGGGACAGGGCGGTCAGCCCCAGCATTTT
>TRBJ2-2|TRBD2|TRBV5-6|-
CASSPGLGLRTGELFF
TGTGCCAGCAGCCCGGGTCTGGGACTACGGACCGGGGAGCTGTTTTTT
>TRBJ2-3|-|TRBV7-2|few
CASSLYGSADTQYF
TGTGCCAGCAGCTTATATGGTAGCGCAGATACGCAGTATTTT
>TRBJ1-1|-|TRBV21-1|-
CASSAPTGRGTEAFF
TGTGCCAGCAGCGCCCCCACAGGGAGGGGCACTGAAGCTTTCTTT
>TRBJ2-7|-|TRBV12-3/TRBV12-4|once
CASSLSGRTYEQYF
TGTGCCAGCAGTTTGTCAGGGAGAACCTACGAGCAGTACTTC
>TRBJ1-2|TRBD1|TRBV9|-
CASSRGTANYGYTF
TGTGCCAGCAGCCGGGGGACAGCCAACTATGGCTACACCTTC
>TRBJ1-5|-|TRBV12-3/TRBV12-4|few
CASSSWEYSNQPQHF
TGTGCCAGCAGCTCGTGGGAGTATAGCAATCAGCCCCAGCATTTT
>TRBJ2-1|-|TRBV5-1|-
CASSLELGGEYNEQFF
TGCGCCAGCAGCTTGGAGTTGGGGGGCGAGTACAATGAGCAGTTCTTC
>TRBJ2-7|-|TRBV3-1|few
CASSQYSNRQRTYEQYF
TGTGCCAGCAGCCAATACTCGAACCGGCAACGAACCTACGAGCAGTACTTC
>TRBJ2-7|-|TRBV12-3/TRBV12-4|-
CASTAGTIYEQYF
TGTGCCAGCACTGCCGGGACCATCTACGAGCAGTACTTC
>TRBJ2-5|-|TRBV4-3|-
CASSPGDGAPQETQYF
TGCGCCAGCAGCCCGGGGGACGGGGCCCCACAAGAGACCCAGTACTTC
>TRBJ1-1|-|TRBV19|many
CASRPGPWVAEAFF
TGTGCCAGCCGGCCGGGACCTTGGGTAGCTGAAGCTTTCTTT